This TCR beta chain was sequenced for a study of blood T cells in healthy people across ages. Study-level points and caveats: Significant beta diversity loss was already apparent by age around 36, declining roughly linearly. Donor CMV status was unknown, possibly confounding expanded clonotype changes.

RNA extraction gave at least 5.5 micrograms of total RNA per sample. A word on this clonotype: Its antigen is as yet unknown.

This CDR3 is built from 18 residues. It was with a sample-barcoded 5' primer and a J-beta primer mix that a second PCR of roughly 6 to 12 cycles was run. Unique molecular identifiers of 12 random nucleotides labeled each cDNA. TCRdb ran MiXCR on the 5' RACE reads and lists one entry per CDR3 protein. This sample carries some 900,000 distinct CDR3 sequences, less than 35% of them seen once, and the ten largest clones take 17%. The rearrangement uses TRBV21-1 and TRBJ2-3; the table's D call, TRBD2, was not checked against the DNA. TRBV21-1 is marked as a pseudogene. The clonotype was recovered from a woman aged 80 or older in good health. Sequencing was carried out using blood. The DNA for the CDR3 is TGTGCCAGCAGCAAGGGGACTAGCGGGGGGGTTAGCACAGATACGCAGTATTTT. The encoded protein is CASSKGTSGGVSTDTQYF.